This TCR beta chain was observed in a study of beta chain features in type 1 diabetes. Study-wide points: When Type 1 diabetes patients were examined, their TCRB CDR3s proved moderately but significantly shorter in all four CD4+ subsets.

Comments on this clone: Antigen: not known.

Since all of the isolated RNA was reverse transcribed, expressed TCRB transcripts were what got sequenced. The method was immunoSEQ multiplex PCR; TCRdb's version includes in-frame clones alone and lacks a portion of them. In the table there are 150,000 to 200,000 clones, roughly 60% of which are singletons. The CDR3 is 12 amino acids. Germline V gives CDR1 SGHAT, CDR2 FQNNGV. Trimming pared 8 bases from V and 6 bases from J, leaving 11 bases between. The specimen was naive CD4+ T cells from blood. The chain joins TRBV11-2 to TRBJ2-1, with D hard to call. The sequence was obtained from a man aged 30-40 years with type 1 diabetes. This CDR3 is CASRLSVNEQFF. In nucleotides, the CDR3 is TGTGCCAGCCGACTTTCTGTCAATGAGCAGTTCTTC.